The 28 T cell receptor beta chains in this list originate from one sample, sequenced in a study of OX40 agonist ivuxolimab in advanced cancers. TCRdb keeps only in-frame clones here, not all; method: immunoSEQ multiplex PCR. The table includes around 45,000 clones, 85% to 90% detected once. The sequenced sample was CD4+ or CD8+ T cells sorted from blood, obtained in a trial of the OX40 agonist ivuxolimab. The receptors originated from an adult with an advanced solid tumor such as melanoma, head and neck, liver or kidney cancer.

This clone was counted once. The rearrangement uses TRBV18 and TRBJ1-5; D is ambiguous. The CDR3 is made up of 13 amino acids. Germline V CDR1 and CDR2: KGHSH, LQKENI. The V gene lost 2 bases and the J gene lost 4 bases, with 6 bases spanning the gap. In nucleotides, the CDR3 is TGTGCCAGCTCACCAGTGAGGAATCAGCCCCAGCATTTT. Its translation: CASSPVRNQPQHF. The full variable domain, with the rest looked up from reference TRBV18 and TRBJ1-5, is NAGVMQNPRHLVRRRGQEARLRCSPMKGHSHVYWYRQLPEEGLKFMVYLQKENIIDESGMPKERFSAEFPKEGPSILRIQQVVRGDSAAYFCASSPVRNQPQHFGDGTRLSIL.

The V gene is TRBV5-1, the J gene TRBJ2-1; D call uncertain. Germline V gene lookup returns CDR1 SGHRS and CDR2 YFSETQ. There are 13 residues in the CDR3. V lost 1 base, J lost 10 bases, and 12 bases lay in between. The CDR3 DNA follows: TGCGCCAGCAGCTTGCTACCATCTTCGGAGCAGTTCTTC. Amino acid sequence: CASSLLPSSEQFF.

This chain joins TRBV4-2 and TRBJ1-5; D is unclear. From germline, CDR1 is LGHNA and CDR2 YNFKEQ. This CDR3 has 14 amino acids. Between the trimmed V and J ends, which lost 2 bases and 3 bases, there was a span of 8 bases. CDR3 DNA: TGTGCCAGCAGCCAAATGCAGGTCAATCAGCCCCAGCATTTT. This codes for CASSQMQVNQPQHF.

This chain uses TRBV30 with TRBJ2-2; D is ambiguous. Germline V gene sequence: CDR1 GTSNPN, CDR2 SVGIG (reference sequence). This CDR3 comprises 13 residues. V lost 2 bases, J lost 4 bases, and 8 bases lay in between. The CDR3 sequence is CAWSLWGTGELFF. In DNA form, the CDR3 reads TGTGCCTGGAGTCTCTGGGGCACCGGGGAGCTGTTTTTT.

V is TRBV11-2 and J is TRBJ2-3; 9 nucleotides match TRBD1. The V gene end was trimmed by 5 bases and the J gene end by 3 bases; junction bases not matched to a gene: 6. CDR3 length equals 15 residues. Germline V lookup: CDR1 SGHAT, CDR2 FQNNGV. CDR3 region: CASSDRDRATDTQYF. The CDR3 DNA reads TGTGCCAGCAGCGATAGGGACAGGGCGACAGATACGCAGTATTTT.

The genes are TRBV29-1 and TRBJ2-5; either TRBD1 or TRBD2 may supply D (6 bases each). CDR1 is SQVTM and CDR2 is ANQGSEA in the germline V gene. The CDR3 covers 12 residues. Trimming cost V 2 bases and J 5 bases, with 9 bases left between them. CDR3 protein: CSVEQGRETQYF. The CDR3 DNA sequence: TGCAGCGTTGAACAGGGGAGGGAGACCCAGTACTTC.

The chain recombines TRBV28 with TRBJ1-2; 9 bases match TRBD1. The germline V gene encodes CDR1 MDHEN and CDR2 SYDVKM. V lost 6 bases and J lost 10; bases outside the gene matches: 12. The CDR3 consists of 14 residues. Here the CDR3 reads CASSPGTGLIHYTF. In DNA form, the CDR3 reads TGTGCCAGCAGCCCGGGGACAGGGCTAATACACTACACCTTC.

The DNA for the CDR3 is TGTGCCAGCAGTGCAGGCAGGGGACAAGAGACCCAGTACTTC. It encodes CASSAGRGQETQYF. The chain combines TRBV6-5 with TRBJ2-5; tentative D call: TRBD1 (6 bases). This CDR3 is 14 amino acids long. The germline gives CDR1 MNHEY, CDR2 SVGAGI. V shed 5 bases and J shed 2 bases, with 12 bases lying between them.

V gene TRBV21-1 combines with J gene TRBJ1-5. TRBV21-1 is a pseudogene. This CDR3 contains 12 residues. CDR3 protein: CASGIPNQPQHF. In DNA form, the CDR3 reads TGTGCCAGCGGGATTCCCAATCAGCCCCAGCATTTT.

The genes are TRBV6-1 and TRBJ2-2, with 8 bases fitting TRBD1. The CDR3 spans 15 residues. Germline-derived CDR1 and CDR2 are MNHNS and SASEGT. Losses at the gene ends were 5 bases for V and 4 bases for J; bases not matched to a gene: 6. In DNA form, the CDR3 reads TGTGCCAGCAGTCGGACAGGGTGGGTCACCGGGGAGCTGTTTTTT. It translates to CASSRTGWVTGELFF.

The table lists this clone with a few counts. The genes are TRBV7-2 and TRBJ2-1, with 9 bases matching TRBD2. The germline CDR1 and CDR2 sequences are SGHTA and FQGNSA. The V gene end was trimmed by 6 bases and the J gene end by 9 bases; junction bases not matched to a gene: 9. This CDR3 is built from 14 residues. The CDR3 here is CASRTSGYRGEQFF. CDR3 nucleotide sequence: TGTGCCAGCAGGACTAGCGGATACAGGGGTGAGCAGTTCTTC.

There are a few counts of this clone. The rearrangement uses TRBV6-1 and TRBJ1-5; unclear D gene. CDR1 is MNHNS, CDR2 SASEGT, per germline. V dropped 5 bases and J dropped 3 bases, with 14 bases sitting between them. The CDR3 sequence is 15 residues long. CDR3 protein: CASSPNRGFNQPQHF. CDR3 coding DNA: TGTGCCAGCAGTCCGAACCGGGGTTTCAATCAGCCCCAGCATTTT.

The chain's CDR3 is CASSQRGEAFF. CDR3 nucleotides: TGTGCCAGCAGTCAAAGGGGTGAAGCTTTCTTT. The rearrangement joins TRBV27 to TRBJ1-1; a weak D match, TRBD1 (5 bases). This CDR3 has 11 residues. Germline V gene lookup returns CDR1 MNHEY and CDR2 SMNVEV (reference sequence). V gave up 5 bases and J gave up 7 bases, with 8 bases separating them.

J is TRBJ2-2 and V is TRBV19; the D gene could be TRBD1 or TRBD2 (6 bases each). CDR1 and CDR2 (germline): LNHDA, SQIVND (reference sequence). Trimming took off 3 bases at V and 1 base at J, with 12 bases between the two ends. The CDR3 is 16 residues long. CDR3 in amino acids: CASSINRGENTGELFF. The CDR3 nucleotides are TGTGCCAGTAGTATTAATAGGGGGGAGAACACCGGGGAGCTGTTTTTT.

The chain uses TRBV6-5 and TRBJ1-1, with unresolved D. Germline V CDR1 and CDR2: MNHEY, SVGAGI. The V gene lost 5 bases and the J gene lost 3 bases, with 13 bases spanning the gap. The CDR3 is made up of 14 amino acids. In DNA form, the CDR3 reads TGTGCCAGCAGTCCTTGGAGGGATGACACTGAAGCTTTCTTT. Its protein is CASSPWRDDTEAFF.

The chain joins TRBV19 to TRBJ2-5; 11 positions match TRBD1. The CDR3 contains 14 residues. Germline V gives CDR1 LNHDA, CDR2 SQIVND (reference sequence). The trim removed 6 bases at V and 4 bases at J, leaving 4 bases unmatched. The CDR3, as DNA: TGTGCCAGTAGCATTGGACAGGGGGCAGAGACCCAGTACTTC. Translating gives CASSIGQGAETQYF.

CDR3 in amino acids: CASSVVSGYTDTQYF. The CDR3 bases are TGTGCCAGCAGCGTAGTAAGTGGCTACACAGATACGCAGTATTTT. The J gene is TRBJ2-3, the V gene TRBV9; unclear D gene. CDR3 length: 15 residues. Germline V gene lookup returns CDR1 SGDLS and CDR2 YYNGEE. V was trimmed by 0 bases and J by 2 bases, leaving 10 bases between them.

This chain joins TRBV5-1 and TRBJ2-7, with 8 bases lining up with TRBD1. This CDR3 has 15 amino acids. CDR1 and CDR2 from the germline V gene are SGHRS and YFSETQ. Losses at the gene ends were 1 base for V and 3 bases for J; bases not matched to a gene: 6. CDR3 DNA: TGCGCCAGCAGCTTGTACGGAGGACAGGGCTACGAGCAGTACTTC. Protein product: CASSLYGGQGYEQYF. Drawing the rest from reference TRBV5-1 and TRBJ2-7, the complete variable domain is KAGVTQTPRYLIKTRGQQVTLSCSPISGHRSVSWYQQTPGQGLQFLFEYFSETQRNKGNFPGRFSGRQFSNSRSEMNVSTLELGDSALYLCASSLYGGQGYEQYFGPGTRLTVT.

The rearrangement uses TRBV7-2 and TRBJ2-5, with D uncertain. Looked up from germline, CDR1 is SGHTA and CDR2 is FQGNSA. The CDR3 totals 14 residues. V was trimmed by 1 base and J by 1 base, leaving 7 bases between them. The CDR3 region has the DNA TGTGCCAGCAGCTTAGAACGCCTCCAAGAGACCCAGTACTTC. Translation gives CASSLERLQETQYF.

The J gene is TRBJ2-1, the V gene TRBV7-3; D is undetermined. Germline V gene lookup returns CDR1 SGHTA and CDR2 FQGTGA. The germline V and J ends were trimmed by 5 bases and 0 bases, with 14 bases remaining between them. This CDR3 has 16 residues. CDR3 nucleotides: TGTGCCAGCAGCCCAGGAAGGGTGGGCTCCTACAATGAGCAGTTCTTC. This codes for CASSPGRVGSYNEQFF.

The chain is built from TRBV7-8 and TRBJ2-3; D possibly corresponds to TRBD2 (6 bases). The ends were cut back, 5 bases at V and 2 bases at J, with 17 bases in the middle. Germline V lookup: CDR1 SGHVS, CDR2 FQNEAQ. The CDR3 runs to 16 residues. CDR3 sequence reads: CASSRFVGGNTDTQYF. CDR3 DNA sequence: TGTGCCAGCAGCCGTTTTGTGGGAGGAAACACAGATACGCAGTATTTT.

The rearrangement uses TRBV2 and TRBJ2-5; 10 positions agree with TRBD2. Germline lookup yields CDR1 SNHLY and CDR2 FYNNEI. The CDR3 totals 14 residues. With V trimmed by 4 bases and J by 9 bases, 8 bases remained unmatched. CDR3: CASSVASGGGSQYF. CDR3 nucleotide sequence: TGTGCCAGCAGTGTCGCTAGCGGGGGTGGGTCCCAGTACTTC.

The V and J genes are TRBV10-2 and TRBJ2-2, with 7 bases that match TRBD2. Trimming removed 10 bases from V and 4 bases from J; junction bases left unmatched: 12. Germline V gene lookup returns CDR1 WSHSY and CDR2 SAAADI. The CDR3 length is 15 residues. The CDR3: CATHVGAGPTGELFF. DNA for the CDR3: TGCGCCACCCACGTAGGAGCGGGACCCACCGGGGAGCTGTTTTTT.

The chain is built from TRBV4-2 and TRBJ1-5; unclear D gene. CDR3 length equals 16 residues. The germline V and J ends were trimmed by 6 bases and 0 bases, with 15 bases remaining between them. Germline V gives CDR1 LGHNA, CDR2 YNFKEQ. CDR3 region: CASSDIRGTSNQPQHF. The CDR3 region has the DNA TGTGCCAGCAGTGATATTAGAGGAACTAGCAATCAGCCCCAGCATTTT.

The chain recombines TRBV30 with TRBJ2-3; 7 bases are a match to TRBD1. The CDR3 is 16 residues long. From germline, CDR1 is GTSNPN and CDR2 SVGIG (reference sequence). J lost 2 bases, V lost 2 bases, and 10 bases had no gene match. Here the CDR3 reads CAWSIGVTGLTDTQYF. CDR3 coding DNA: TGTGCCTGGAGTATAGGGGTGACAGGGCTCACAGATACGCAGTATTTT.

J is TRBJ1-4 and V is TRBV19; TRBD1 matches at 7 bases. J was trimmed by 4 bases and V by 3 bases; bases with no gene match: 5. The CDR3 totals 15 residues. Looked up from germline, CDR1 is LNHDA and CDR2 is SQIVND (reference sequence). The chain's CDR3 is CASSIVGTVNEKLFF. The CDR3 DNA reads as TGTGCCAGTAGTATCGTCGGGACAGTTAATGAAAAACTGTTTTTT.

The chain has TRBV6-5 and TRBJ2-2; no reliable D call. This CDR3 comprises 13 residues. V was shortened by 1 base and J by 5 bases, with 5 bases between the two germline ends. CDR1 MNHEY and CDR2 SVGAGI come from the germline V gene. This chain's CDR3 is CASSYLGTGELFF. CDR3 DNA: TGTGCCAGCAGTTACTTGGGAACCGGGGAGCTGTTTTTT.

V usage is TRBV15 and J usage is TRBJ2-1, with D possibly matching TRBD2 (6 bases). This CDR3 has 17 residues. Per germline, CDR1 LNHNV and CDR2 YYDKDF (reference sequence). With 1 base removed from V and 3 bases from J, the gap between germline ends came to 16 bases. CDR3 region: CATSRGDAGRGYNEQFF. The CDR3, as DNA: TGTGCCACCAGCAGAGGGGATGCCGGGAGAGGCTACAATGAGCAGTTCTTC.